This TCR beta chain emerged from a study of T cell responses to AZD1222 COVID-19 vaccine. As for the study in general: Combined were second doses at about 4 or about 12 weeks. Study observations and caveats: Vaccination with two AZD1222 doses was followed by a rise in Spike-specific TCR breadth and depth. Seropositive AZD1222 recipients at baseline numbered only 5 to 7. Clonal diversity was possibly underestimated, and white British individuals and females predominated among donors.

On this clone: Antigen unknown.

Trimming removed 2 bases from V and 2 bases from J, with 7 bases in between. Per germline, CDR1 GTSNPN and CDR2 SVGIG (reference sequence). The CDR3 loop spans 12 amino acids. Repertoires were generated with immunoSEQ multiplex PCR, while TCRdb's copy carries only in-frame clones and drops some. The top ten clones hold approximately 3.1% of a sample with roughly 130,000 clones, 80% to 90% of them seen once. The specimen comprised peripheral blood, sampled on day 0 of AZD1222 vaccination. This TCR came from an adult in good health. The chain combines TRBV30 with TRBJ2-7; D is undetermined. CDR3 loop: CAWSYDTYEQYF. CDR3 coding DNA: TGTGCCTGGAGTTACGACACCTACGAGCAGTACTTC.